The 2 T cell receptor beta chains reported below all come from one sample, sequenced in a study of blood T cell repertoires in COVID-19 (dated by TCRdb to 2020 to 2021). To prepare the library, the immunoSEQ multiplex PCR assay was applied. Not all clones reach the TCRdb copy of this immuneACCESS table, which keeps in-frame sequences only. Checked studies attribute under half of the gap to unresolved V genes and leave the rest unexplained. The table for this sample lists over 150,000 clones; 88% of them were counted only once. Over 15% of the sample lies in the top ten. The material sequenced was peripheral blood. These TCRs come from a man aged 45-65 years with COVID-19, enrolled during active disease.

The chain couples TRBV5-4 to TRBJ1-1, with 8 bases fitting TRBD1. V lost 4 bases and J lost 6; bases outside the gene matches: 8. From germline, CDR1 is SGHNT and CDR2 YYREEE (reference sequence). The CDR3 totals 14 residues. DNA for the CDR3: TGTGCCAGCAGCCCGGGCAGGGGGCCCCCTGAAGCTTTCTTT. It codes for CASSPGRGPPEAFF.

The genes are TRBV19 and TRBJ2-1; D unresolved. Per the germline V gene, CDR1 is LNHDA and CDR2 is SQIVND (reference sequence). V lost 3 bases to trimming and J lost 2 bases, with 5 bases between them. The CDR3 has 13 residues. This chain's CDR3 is CASSIVTYNEQFF. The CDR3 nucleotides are TGTGCCAGTAGTATTGTTACCTACAATGAGCAGTTCTTC.